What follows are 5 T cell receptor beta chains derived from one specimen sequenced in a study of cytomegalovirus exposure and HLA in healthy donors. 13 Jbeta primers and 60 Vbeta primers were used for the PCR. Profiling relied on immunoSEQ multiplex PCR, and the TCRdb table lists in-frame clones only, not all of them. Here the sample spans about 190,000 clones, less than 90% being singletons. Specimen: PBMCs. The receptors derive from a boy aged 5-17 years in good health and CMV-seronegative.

The CDR3 is CASSSRQGVREQFF. CDR3 coding DNA: TGTGCCAGCAGCTCCCGACAGGGGGTGCGTGAGCAGTTCTTC. The V call is TRBV7-2, the J call TRBJ2-1; 9 nucleotides align to TRBD1. V was clipped by 4 bases and J by 9 bases; unmatched bases: 7. The germline V gene encodes CDR1 SGHTA and CDR2 FQGNSA. The CDR3 is 14 residues long.

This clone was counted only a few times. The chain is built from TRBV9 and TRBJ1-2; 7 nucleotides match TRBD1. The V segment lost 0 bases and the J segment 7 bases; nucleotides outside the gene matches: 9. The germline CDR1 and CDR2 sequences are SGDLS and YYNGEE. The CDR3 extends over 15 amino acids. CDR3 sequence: CASSVGGGYFGGYTF. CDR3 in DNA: TGTGCCAGCAGCGTAGGAGGGGGCTACTTCGGTGGCTACACCTTC.

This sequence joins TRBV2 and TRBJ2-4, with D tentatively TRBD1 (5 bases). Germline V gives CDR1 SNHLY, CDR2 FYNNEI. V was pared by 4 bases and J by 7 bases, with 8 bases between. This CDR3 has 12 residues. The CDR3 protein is CASSAPGNIQYF. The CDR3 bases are TGTGCCAGCAGTGCCCCAGGGAACATTCAGTACTTC.

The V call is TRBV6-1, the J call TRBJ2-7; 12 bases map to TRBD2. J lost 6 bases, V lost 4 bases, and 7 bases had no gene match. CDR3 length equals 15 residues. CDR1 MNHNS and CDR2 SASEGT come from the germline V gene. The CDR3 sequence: CASSVPSGRAREQYF. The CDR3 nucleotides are TGTGCCAGCAGTGTACCTAGCGGGAGGGCCCGCGAGCAGTACTTC.

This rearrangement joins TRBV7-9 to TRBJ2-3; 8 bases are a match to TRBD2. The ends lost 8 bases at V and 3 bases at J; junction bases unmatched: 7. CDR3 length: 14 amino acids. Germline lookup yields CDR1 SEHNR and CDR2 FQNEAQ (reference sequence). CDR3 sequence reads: CASGSAGGTDTQYF. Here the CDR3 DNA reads TGTGCCAGCGGATCTGCGGGGGGAACAGATACGCAGTATTTT.